The present T cell receptor (beta chain) was sequenced within a study of T cell responses to AZD1222 COVID-19 vaccine. This table comes from immunoSEQ multiplex PCR, and its TCRdb copy is limited to in-frame clones, with some not included. The sample has roughly 150,000 clones; about nine tenths are singletons. Whole-study results and caveats: The study identified only five to seven AZD1222 recipients as seropositive at baseline. Reports indicate that nearly half of spike-specific TCRs are directed at unmutated variant regions. Distributed over spike, vaccine-associated CD4 TCRs predominated at 160-218 and 743-854. Clonal diversity may have been underestimated in mostly white British donors.

Deletions cut 2 bases from V and 1 base from J, with 8 bases between. CDR3 length: 13 amino acids. Germline lookup yields CDR1 GTSNPN and CDR2 SVGIG (reference sequence). Notes on this clone: Its antigen is unknown.

The input for sequencing was peripheral blood, taken on day 0 of AZD1222 vaccination. The chain links TRBV30 to TRBJ1-1; D unresolved. This clonotype was sampled from an adult in good health. The CDR3 DNA sequence: TGTGCCTGGAGTTTTCGGCAGAACACTGAAGCTTTCTTT. Its translation is CAWSFRQNTEAFF.